A single sample is the source of the 16 T cell receptor beta chains below, sequenced in a study of CD8 T cells in ankylosing spondylitis. Findings and caveats of the study: The study identified a TCR beta motif of seven or eight highly homologous variants that appeared characteristic of ankylosing spondylitis blood.

TCRdb re-analysed the 5' RACE reads in MiXCR, keeping a single row per CDR3 protein. Here the sample spans approximately 540,000 distinct CDR3 sequences, more than 9.5% being singletons. No antigen has been assigned to these receptors. The sequenced sample consisted of blood, either unsorted or a sorted T cell fraction (not recorded which). Source of these receptors: a male donor with ankylosing spondylitis.

V and J are TRBV18 and TRBJ2-7; D might be TRBD1 (5 bases). Germline assignment: CDR1 KGHSH and CDR2 LQKENI. The CDR3 consists of 15 residues. The V end was cut by 3 bases, the J end by 2 bases, with 14 bases between. In DNA, the CDR3 is TGTGCCAGCTCACCGGAACAGGCAACCGCCTACGAGCAGTACGTC. It codes for CASSPEQATAYEQYV.

The rearrangement links TRBV3-1 to TRBJ2-3, with D possibly being TRBD1 (5 bases). Deletions cut 2 bases from V and 3 bases from J, with 9 bases between. From germline, CDR1 is LGHDT and CDR2 YNNKEL (reference sequence). CDR3 size: 14 residues. The CDR3 sequence: CASSQPTGTDTQYF. Here the CDR3 DNA reads TGTGCCAGCAGCCAACCTACAGGAACAGATACGCAGTATTTT.

The V gene is TRBV11-1, the J gene TRBJ2-7; weak D call: TRBD1 (7 bases). The CDR3 covers 14 residues. Germline-derived CDR1 and CDR2 are SGHAT and FQDESV (reference sequence). Trimming took 5 bases from V and 4 from J, leaving 15 bases between them. CDR3 loop: CASSPGDRRYEQYF. The CDR3 bases are TGTGCCAGCAGCCCGGGGGACAGAAGATACGAGCAGTACTTC.

V and J are TRBV12-5 and TRBJ1-3; 10 bases map to TRBD1. The CDR3 sequence is 18 residues long. Per the germline V gene, CDR1 is LGHNT and CDR2 is FRNRAP. J was trimmed by 0 bases and V by 5 bases; bases with no gene match: 10. CDR3 sequence: CASGPGTGVPNSGNTIYF. In nucleotides, the CDR3 is TGTGCTAGTGGTCCGGGGACAGGGGTGCCGAACTCTGGAAACACCATATATTTT. The whole variable domain, filled in from reference TRBV12-5 and TRBJ1-3, reads DARVTQTPRHKVTEMGQEVTMRCQPILGHNTVFWYRQTMMQGLELLAYFRNRAPLDDSGMPKDRFSAEMPDATLATLKIQPSEPRDSAVYFCASGPGTGVPNSGNTIYFGEGSWLTVV.

The rearrangement uses TRBV7-2 and TRBJ1-2, with D uncertain. Germline CDR1 and CDR2: SGHTA and FQGNSA. There are 16 residues in the CDR3. Trimming left V 2 bases short and J 3 bases short, with 16 bases between. CDR3 bases: TGTGCCAGCAGCTTATCCGGCGTGCGGGAGCACTATGGCTACACCTTC. Translating it yields CASSLSGVREHYGYTF.

There are a few counts of this clonotype. The chain joins TRBV20-1 to TRBJ1-1; TRBD1 matches 7 bases. Germline V lookup: CDR1 DFQATT, CDR2 SNEGSKA (reference sequence). CDR3 size: 13 residues. The J segment lost 4 bases and the V segment lost 3 bases, leaving 5 bases of the junction unmatched. The CDR3 DNA reads TGCAGTGCTAGGGGGACAGTTGGCACTGAAGCTTTCTTT. It yields the protein CSARGTVGTEAFF.

The table lists this clonotype with a few counts. CDR3 bases: TGTGCCAGCAGTTGGGACAGGGGGCGCGAGGCTTTCTTT. It encodes CASSWDRGREAFF. The chain is built from TRBV6-5 and TRBJ1-1, with TRBD1 matching 12 bases. The CDR3 spans 13 residues. The germline V gene has CDR1 MNHEY and CDR2 SVGAGI. V dropped 4 bases and J dropped 11; count of bases not matched to a gene: 5.

The rearrangement uses TRBV2 and TRBJ2-1; 13 bases align to TRBD2. The CDR3 totals 18 residues. Germline CDR1 reads SNHLY; CDR2 reads FYNNEI. V shed 1 base and J 5 bases; nucleotides not matched to a gene: 8. The CDR3: CASSEGTSGRSRHNEQFF. The CDR3 nucleotides are TGTGCCAGCAGTGAAGGGACTAGCGGGAGATCAAGACACAATGAGCAGTTCTTC.

This clonotype was counted only a few times. The rearrangement links TRBV28 to TRBJ2-7; D remains ambiguous. Trimming took off 6 bases at V and 6 bases at J, with 12 bases between the two ends. The germline gives CDR1 MDHEN, CDR2 SYDVKM. This CDR3 comprises 12 residues. The CDR3 is CASSDSAGEQYV. CDR3 DNA: TGTGCCAGCAGCGACTCCGCAGGCGAGCAGTACGTC.

This clonotype was recorded many times. The CDR3 sequence is CASSTGTDSKNIQYF. CDR3 sequence (DNA): TGTGCCAGCAGCACGGGGACGGACAGCAAAAACATTCAGTACTTC. V gene TRBV7-9 combines with J gene TRBJ2-4; D is possibly TRBD1 (6 bases). The V gene's germline CDR1 is SEHNR and CDR2 FQNEAQ (reference sequence). This CDR3 contains 15 residues. V lost 5 bases to trimming and J lost 3 bases, with 14 bases between them.

This clonotype was seen a few times. The chain joins TRBV4-1 to TRBJ2-3; no clear D. In germline, CDR1 is MGHRA, CDR2 YSYEKL. The CDR3 runs 13 residues. The V gene lost 2 bases and the J gene lost 2 bases, with 5 bases spanning the gap. In DNA, the CDR3 is TGCGCCAGCAGCCAACAGGACACAGATACGCAGTATTTT. Translating gives CASSQQDTDTQYF.

The V gene is TRBV19, the J gene TRBJ2-2, with a weak D call TRBD1 (6 bases). CDR3 size: 17 residues. Deletions cut 5 bases from V and 0 bases from J, with 16 bases between. From germline, CDR1 is LNHDA and CDR2 SQIVND (reference sequence). This chain's CDR3 is CASSLSRDTANTGELFF. DNA for the CDR3: TGTGCCAGTAGTCTATCACGGGACACGGCGAACACCGGGGAGCTGTTTTTT.

The chain links TRBV5-5 to TRBJ1-2; D gene unclear. Trimming stripped 5 bases from V and 2 bases from J, with 10 bases between. The germline CDR1 and CDR2 sequences are SGHKS and YYEKEE (reference sequence). The CDR3 covers 13 residues. The CDR3 DNA is TGTGCCAGCAGTATCTCGGGGAACTATGGCTACACCTTC. Amino acid sequence: CASSISGNYGYTF.

There are many counts of this clonotype. The chain is built from TRBV3-1 and TRBJ1-1; 9 bases align to TRBD1. After removal of 4 bases from V and 5 bases from J, the junction contained 11 bases not matched to a gene. CDR1 is LGHDT and CDR2 is YNNKEL in the germline V gene (reference sequence). CDR3 size: 16 residues. Written as DNA, the CDR3 is TGTGCCAGCAGCCCGCATCCGGGACAGGGACCTACTGAAGCTTTCTTT. Its protein product is CASSPHPGQGPTEAFF.

V and J are TRBV19 and TRBJ1-4, with no clear D. CDR1 is LNHDA and CDR2 is SQIVND in the germline V gene (reference sequence). Trimming left V 9 bases short and J 8 bases short, with 13 bases between. This CDR3 is 12 amino acids long. Here the CDR3 DNA reads TGTGCCAGCGCCGAGATACCAGAAAAACTGTTTTTT. This codes for CASAEIPEKLFF.

The CDR3 coding sequence is TGTGCCAGCAGCGCCAGCGGTGGGGCCCCGGTTTTGTACGTC. This translates into CASSASGGAPVLYV. V is TRBV7-8 and J is TRBJ2-7; either TRBD1 or TRBD2 may fit D (5 bases each). Germline-derived CDR1 and CDR2 are SGHVS and FQNEAQ. The length of the CDR3 is 14 residues. The ends were cut back, 5 bases at V and 12 bases at J, with 23 bases in the middle.